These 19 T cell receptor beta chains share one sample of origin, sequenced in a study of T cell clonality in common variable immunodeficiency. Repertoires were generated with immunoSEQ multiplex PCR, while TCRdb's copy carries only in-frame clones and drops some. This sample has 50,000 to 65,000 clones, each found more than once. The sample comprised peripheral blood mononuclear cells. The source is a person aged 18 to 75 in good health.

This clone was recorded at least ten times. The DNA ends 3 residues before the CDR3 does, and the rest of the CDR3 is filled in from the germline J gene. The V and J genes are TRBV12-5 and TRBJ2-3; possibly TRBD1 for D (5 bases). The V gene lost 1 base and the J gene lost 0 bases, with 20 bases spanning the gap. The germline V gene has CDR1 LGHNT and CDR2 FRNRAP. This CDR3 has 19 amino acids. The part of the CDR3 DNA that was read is TGTGCTAGTGGTTTGGGGCGGCACCCGGACACTTCTAGCACAGATACG. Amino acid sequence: CASGLGRHPDTSSTDT. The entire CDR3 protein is CASGLGRHPDTSSTDTQYF. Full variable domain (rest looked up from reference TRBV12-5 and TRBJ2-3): DARVTQTPRHKVTEMGQEVTMRCQPILGHNTVFWYRQTMMQGLELLAYFRNRAPLDDSGMPKDRFSAEMPDATLATLKIQPSEPRDSAVYFCASGLGRHPDTSSTDTQYFGPGTRLTVL.

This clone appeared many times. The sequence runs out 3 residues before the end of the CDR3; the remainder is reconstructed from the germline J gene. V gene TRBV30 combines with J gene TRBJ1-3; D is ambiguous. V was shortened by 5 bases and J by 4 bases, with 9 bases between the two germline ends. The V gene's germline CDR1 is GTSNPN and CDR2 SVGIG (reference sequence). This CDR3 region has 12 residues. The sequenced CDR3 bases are TGTGCCTGGGCATCCGGGGGAAACACC. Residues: CAWASGGNT. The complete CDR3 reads CAWASGGNTIYF.

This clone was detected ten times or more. This chain's CDR3 is CSARPPGHNSPLHF. The part of the CDR3 DNA that was read is TGCAGTGCTAGACCTCCGGGACACAATTCACCC. The genes are TRBV20-1 and TRBJ1-6, with a possible D match to TRBD1 (6 bases). Sequencing ends 3 residues short of the CDR3 end; the germline J gene provides the rest. CDR3 length: 14 amino acids. The V gene lost 2 bases and the J gene lost 7 bases, with 12 bases spanning the gap. Germline-derived CDR1 and CDR2 are DFQATT and SNEGSKA (reference sequence).

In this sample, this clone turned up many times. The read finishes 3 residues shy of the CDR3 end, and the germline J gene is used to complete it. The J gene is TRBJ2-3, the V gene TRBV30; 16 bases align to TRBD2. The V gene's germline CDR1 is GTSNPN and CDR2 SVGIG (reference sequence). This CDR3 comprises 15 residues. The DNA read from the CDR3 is TGTGCCTGGAGGGGACTAGCGGGGGGGCATCTCACG. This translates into CAWRGLAGGHLT. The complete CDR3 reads CAWRGLAGGHLTQYF.

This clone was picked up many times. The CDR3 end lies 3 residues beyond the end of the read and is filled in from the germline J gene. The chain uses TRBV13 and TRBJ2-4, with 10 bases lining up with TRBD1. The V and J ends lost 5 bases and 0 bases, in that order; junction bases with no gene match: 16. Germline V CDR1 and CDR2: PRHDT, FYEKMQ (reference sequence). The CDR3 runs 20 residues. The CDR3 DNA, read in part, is TGTGCCAGCAGCCGACTCGGTACCCCCGGGACAGGGGCAGCCAAAAACATT. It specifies CASSRLGTPGTGAAKNI. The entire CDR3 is CASSRLGTPGTGAAKNIQYF.

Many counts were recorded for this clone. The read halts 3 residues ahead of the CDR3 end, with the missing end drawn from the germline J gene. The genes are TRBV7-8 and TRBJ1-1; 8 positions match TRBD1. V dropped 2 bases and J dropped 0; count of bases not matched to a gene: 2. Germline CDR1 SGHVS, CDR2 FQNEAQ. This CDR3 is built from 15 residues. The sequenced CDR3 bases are TGTGCCAGCAGCTTACCAGGGGGCCTGAACACTGAA. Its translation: CASSLPGGLNTE. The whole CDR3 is CASSLPGGLNTEAFF.

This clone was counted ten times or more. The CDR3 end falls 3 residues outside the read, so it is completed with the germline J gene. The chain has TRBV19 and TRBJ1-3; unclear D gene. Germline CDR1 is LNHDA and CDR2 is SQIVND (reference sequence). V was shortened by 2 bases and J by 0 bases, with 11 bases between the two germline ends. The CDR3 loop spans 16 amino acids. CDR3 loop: CASSIRVISSGNTIYF. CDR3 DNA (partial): TGTGCCAGTAGTATACGAGTCATCAGCTCTGGAAACACC.

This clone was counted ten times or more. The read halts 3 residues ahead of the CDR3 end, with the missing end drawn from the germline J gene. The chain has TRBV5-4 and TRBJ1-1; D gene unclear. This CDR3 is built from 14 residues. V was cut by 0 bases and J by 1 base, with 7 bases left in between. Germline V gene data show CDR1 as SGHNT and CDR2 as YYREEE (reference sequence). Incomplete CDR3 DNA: TGTGCCAGCAGCTTGGGACTGGCGAACACTGAA. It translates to CASSLGLANTE. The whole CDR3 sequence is CASSLGLANTEAFF. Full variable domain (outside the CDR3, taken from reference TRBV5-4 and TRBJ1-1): ETGVTQSPTHLIKTRGQQVTLRCSSQSGHNTVSWYQQALGQGPQFIFQYYREEENGRGNFPPRFSGLQFPNYSSELNVNALELDDSALYLCASSLGLANTEAFFGQGTRLTVV.

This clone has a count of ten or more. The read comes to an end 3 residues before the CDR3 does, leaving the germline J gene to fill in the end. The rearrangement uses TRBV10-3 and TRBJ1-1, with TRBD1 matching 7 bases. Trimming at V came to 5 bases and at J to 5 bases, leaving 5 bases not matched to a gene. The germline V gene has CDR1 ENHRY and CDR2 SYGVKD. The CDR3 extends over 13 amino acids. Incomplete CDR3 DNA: TGTGCCATCAGTCAGGGGGTAGATACTGAA. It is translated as CAISQGVDTE. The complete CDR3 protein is CAISQGVDTEAFF.

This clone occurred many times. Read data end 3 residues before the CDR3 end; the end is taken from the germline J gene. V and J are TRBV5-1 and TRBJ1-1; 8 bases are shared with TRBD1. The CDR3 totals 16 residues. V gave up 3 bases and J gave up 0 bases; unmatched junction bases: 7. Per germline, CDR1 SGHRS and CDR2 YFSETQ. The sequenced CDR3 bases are TGCGCCAGCAGCTATGGGACAGGAAGAATGAACACTGAA. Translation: CASSYGTGRMNTE. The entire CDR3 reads CASSYGTGRMNTEAFF.

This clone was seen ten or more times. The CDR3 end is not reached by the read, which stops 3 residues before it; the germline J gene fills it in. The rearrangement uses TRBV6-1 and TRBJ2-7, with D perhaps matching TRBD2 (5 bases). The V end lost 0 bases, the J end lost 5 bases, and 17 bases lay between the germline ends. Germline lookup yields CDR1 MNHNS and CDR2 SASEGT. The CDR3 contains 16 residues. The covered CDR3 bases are TGTGCCAGCAGTGAAGCTAAAGCGGTCTTGAGCAACGAG. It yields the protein CASSEAKAVLSNE. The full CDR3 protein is CASSEAKAVLSNEQYF.

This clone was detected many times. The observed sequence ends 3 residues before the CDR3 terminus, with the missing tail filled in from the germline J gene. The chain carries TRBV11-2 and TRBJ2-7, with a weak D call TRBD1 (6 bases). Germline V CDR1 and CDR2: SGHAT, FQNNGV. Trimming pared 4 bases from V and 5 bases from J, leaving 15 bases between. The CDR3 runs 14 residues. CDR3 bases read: TGTGCCAGCAGCTCACTACAGGGAAGGGACGAG. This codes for CASSSLQGRDE. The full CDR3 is CASSSLQGRDEQYF.

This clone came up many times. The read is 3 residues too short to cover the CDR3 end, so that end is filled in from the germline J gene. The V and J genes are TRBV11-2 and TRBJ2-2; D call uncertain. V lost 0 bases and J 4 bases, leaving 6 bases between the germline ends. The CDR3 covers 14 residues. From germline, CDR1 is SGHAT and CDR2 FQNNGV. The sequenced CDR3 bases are TGTGCCAGCAGCTTAGATAGAATCACCGGGGAG. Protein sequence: CASSLDRITGE. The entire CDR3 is CASSLDRITGELFF.

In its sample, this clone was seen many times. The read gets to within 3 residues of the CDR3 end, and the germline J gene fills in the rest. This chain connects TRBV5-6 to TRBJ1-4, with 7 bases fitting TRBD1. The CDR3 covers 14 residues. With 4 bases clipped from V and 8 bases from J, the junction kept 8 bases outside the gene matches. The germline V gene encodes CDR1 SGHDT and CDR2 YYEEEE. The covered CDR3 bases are TGTGCCAGCAGCCACCGGGACAGCGGGGAAAAA. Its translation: CASSHRDSGEK. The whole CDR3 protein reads CASSHRDSGEKLFF.

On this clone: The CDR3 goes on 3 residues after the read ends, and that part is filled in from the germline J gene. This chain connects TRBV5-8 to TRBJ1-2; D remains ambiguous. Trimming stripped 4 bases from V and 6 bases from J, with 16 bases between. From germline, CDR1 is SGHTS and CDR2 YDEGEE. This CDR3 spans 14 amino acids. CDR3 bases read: TGTGCCAGCAGCCTCGGACCAAACGGGGATGGC. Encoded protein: CASSLGPNGDG. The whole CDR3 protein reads CASSLGPNGDGYTF.

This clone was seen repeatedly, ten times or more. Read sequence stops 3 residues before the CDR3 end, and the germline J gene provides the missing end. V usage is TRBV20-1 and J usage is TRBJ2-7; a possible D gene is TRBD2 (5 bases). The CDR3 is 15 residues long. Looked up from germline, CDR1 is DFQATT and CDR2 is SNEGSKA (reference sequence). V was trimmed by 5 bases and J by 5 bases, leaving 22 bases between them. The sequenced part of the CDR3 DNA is TGCAGTGCTGTTAGATTCCCAGGAGGTGTGGACGAG. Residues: CSAVRFPGGVDE. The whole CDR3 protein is CSAVRFPGGVDEQYF.

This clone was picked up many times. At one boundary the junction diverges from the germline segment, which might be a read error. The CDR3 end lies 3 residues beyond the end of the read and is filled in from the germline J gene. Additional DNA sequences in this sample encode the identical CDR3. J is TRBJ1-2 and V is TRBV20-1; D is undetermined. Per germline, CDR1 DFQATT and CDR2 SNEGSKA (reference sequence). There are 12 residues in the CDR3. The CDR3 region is CSARRSSEGYTF. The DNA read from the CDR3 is TGCAGCGCTAGGAGATCCAGTGAGGGC.

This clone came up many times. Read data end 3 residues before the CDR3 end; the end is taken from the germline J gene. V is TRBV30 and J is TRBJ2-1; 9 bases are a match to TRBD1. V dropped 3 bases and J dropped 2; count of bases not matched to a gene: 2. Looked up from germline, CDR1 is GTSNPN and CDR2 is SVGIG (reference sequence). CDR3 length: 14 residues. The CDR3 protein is CAWRDRGTYNEQFF. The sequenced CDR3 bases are TGTGCCTGGAGGGACAGGGGAACCTACAATGAG.

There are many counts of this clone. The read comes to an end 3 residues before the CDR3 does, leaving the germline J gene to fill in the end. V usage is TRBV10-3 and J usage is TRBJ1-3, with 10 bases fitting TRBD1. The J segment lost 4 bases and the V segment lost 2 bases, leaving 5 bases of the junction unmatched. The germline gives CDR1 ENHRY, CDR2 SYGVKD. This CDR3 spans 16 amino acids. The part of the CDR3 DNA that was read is TGTGCCATCAGTGAGCGGGACAGGGGACCCGGAAACACC. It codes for CAISERDRGPGNT. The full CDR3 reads CAISERDRGPGNTIYF.